This T cell receptor beta chain was observed in a study of T cells in localized non-small cell lung cancer. Profiling relied on immunoSEQ multiplex PCR, and the TCRdb table lists in-frame clones only, not all of them. The table shows 20,000 to 25,000 clones, with roughly 90% occurring only once. The study, taken as a whole, reports: A raised T cell density in blood coincided with lengthier overall survival. Adjacent uninvolved lung had the highest clonality, suggesting focused antigen responses. Of the top 100 tumor clones, median 57 were in adjacent lung, around 28 among its top 100.

About this clone: The antigen is undetermined.

V dropped 3 bases and J dropped 3 bases, with 10 bases sitting between them. The germline gives CDR1 SGHNT, CDR2 YYREEE (reference sequence). This CDR3 has 13 amino acids. The chain links TRBV5-4 to TRBJ2-7, with TRBD1 as a possible D gene (5 bases). The receptor was isolated from a male donor aged 60 or over with stage I squamous cell lung carcinoma. Sequencing used peripheral blood, obtained before any cancer treatment. The chain's CDR3 is CASSSTGHYEQYF. The DNA for the CDR3 is TGTGCCAGCAGCTCCACAGGCCACTACGAGCAGTACTTC.